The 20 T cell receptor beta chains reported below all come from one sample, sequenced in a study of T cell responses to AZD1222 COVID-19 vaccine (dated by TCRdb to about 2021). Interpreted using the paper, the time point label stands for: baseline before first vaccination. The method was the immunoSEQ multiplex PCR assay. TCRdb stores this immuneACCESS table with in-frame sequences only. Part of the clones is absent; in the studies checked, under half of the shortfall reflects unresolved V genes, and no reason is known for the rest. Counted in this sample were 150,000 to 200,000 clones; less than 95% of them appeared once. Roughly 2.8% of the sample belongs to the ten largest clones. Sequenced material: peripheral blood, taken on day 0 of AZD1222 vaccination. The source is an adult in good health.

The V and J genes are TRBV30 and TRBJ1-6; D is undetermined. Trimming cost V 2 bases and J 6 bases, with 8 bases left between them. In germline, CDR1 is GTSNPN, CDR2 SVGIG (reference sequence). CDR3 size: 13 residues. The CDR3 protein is CAWSPSLNSPLHF. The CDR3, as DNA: TGTGCCTGGAGTCCCTCACTTAATTCACCCCTCCACTTT.

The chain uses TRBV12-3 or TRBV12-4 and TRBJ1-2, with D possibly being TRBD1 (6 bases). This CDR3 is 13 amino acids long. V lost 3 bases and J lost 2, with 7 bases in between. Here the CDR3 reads CASSLDSNYGYTF. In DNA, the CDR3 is TGTGCCAGCAGTTTGGACAGCAACTATGGCTACACCTTC.

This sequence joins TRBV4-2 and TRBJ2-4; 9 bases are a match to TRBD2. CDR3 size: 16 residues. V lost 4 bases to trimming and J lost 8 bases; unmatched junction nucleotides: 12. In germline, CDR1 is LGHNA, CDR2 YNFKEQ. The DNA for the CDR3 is TGTGCCAGCAGCCTGGCCGGGACTAGCCAAGGGCACATTCAGTACTTC. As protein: CASSLAGTSQGHIQYF.

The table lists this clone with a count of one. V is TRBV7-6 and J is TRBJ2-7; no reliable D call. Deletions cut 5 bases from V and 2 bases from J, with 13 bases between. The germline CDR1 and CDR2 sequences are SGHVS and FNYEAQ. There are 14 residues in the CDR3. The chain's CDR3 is CASSPDDKTYEQYF. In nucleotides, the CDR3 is TGTGCCAGCAGCCCAGACGACAAGACCTACGAGCAGTACTTC.

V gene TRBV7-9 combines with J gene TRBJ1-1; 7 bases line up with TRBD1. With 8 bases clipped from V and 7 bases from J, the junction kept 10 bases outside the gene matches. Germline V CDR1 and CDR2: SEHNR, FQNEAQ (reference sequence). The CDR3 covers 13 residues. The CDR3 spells CASGRQGLIEAFF. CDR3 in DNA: TGTGCCAGCGGACGACAGGGCCTGATTGAAGCTTTCTTT.

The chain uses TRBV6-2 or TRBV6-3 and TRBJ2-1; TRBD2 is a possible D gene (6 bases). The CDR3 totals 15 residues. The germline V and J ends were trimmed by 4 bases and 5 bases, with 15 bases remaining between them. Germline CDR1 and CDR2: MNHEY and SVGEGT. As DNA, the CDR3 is TGTGCCAGCAGTTCCCCCGGGACTGTCAACAATGAGCAGTTCTTC. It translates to CASSSPGTVNNEQFF.

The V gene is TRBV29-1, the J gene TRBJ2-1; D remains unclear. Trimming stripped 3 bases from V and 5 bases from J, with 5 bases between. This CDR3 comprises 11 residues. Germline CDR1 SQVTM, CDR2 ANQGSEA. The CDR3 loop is CSVEGDNEQFF. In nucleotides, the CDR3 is TGCAGCGTTGAGGGTGACAATGAGCAGTTCTTC.

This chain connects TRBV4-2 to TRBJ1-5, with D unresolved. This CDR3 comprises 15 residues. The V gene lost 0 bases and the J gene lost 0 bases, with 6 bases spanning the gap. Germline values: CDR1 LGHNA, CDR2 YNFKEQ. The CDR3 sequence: CASSQEAASNQPQHF. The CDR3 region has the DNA TGTGCCAGCAGCCAAGAGGCGGCTAGCAATCAGCCCCAGCATTTT.

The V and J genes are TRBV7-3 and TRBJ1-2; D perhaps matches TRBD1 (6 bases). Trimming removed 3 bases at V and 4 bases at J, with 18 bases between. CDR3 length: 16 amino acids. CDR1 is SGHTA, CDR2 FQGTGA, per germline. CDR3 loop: CASSFPLGGASYGYTF. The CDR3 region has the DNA TGTGCCAGCAGCTTCCCCCTAGGGGGGGCGAGCTATGGCTACACCTTC.

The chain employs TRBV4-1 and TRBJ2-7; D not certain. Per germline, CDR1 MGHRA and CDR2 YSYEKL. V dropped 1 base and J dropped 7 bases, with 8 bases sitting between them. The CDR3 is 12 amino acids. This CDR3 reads CASSQVLGEQYF. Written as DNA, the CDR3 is TGCGCCAGCAGCCAAGTGTTAGGGGAGCAGTACTTC.

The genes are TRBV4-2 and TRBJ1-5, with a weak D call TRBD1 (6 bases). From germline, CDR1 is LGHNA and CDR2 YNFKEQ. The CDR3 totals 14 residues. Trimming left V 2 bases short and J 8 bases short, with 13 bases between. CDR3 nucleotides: TGTGCCAGCAGCCAACTTACAGGGAGTAAGCCCCAGCATTTT. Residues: CASSQLTGSKPQHF.

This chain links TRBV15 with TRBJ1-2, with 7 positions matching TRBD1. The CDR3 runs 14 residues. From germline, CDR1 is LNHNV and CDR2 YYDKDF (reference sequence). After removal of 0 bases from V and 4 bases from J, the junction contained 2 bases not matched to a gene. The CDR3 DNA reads TGTGCCACCAGCAGAGATGGGACAGCCTATGGCTACACCTTC. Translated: CATSRDGTAYGYTF.

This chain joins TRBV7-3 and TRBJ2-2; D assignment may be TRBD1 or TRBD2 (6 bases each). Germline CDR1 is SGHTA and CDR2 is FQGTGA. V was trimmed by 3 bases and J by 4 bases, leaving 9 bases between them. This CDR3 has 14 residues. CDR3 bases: TGTGCCAGCAGCTTGGGGGGCGGCACCGGGGAGCTGTTTTTT. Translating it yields CASSLGGGTGELFF.

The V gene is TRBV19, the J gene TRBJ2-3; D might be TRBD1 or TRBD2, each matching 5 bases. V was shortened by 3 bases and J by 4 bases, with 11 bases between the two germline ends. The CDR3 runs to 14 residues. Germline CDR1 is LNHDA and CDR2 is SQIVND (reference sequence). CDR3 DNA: TGTGCCAGTAGTATCTCTTCGGGGCCAGATACGCAGTATTTT. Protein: CASSISSGPDTQYF.

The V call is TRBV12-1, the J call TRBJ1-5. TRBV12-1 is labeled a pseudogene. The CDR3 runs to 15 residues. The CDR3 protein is CASWEGRYSNQPQHF. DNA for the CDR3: TGTGCCAGCTGGGAGGGCAGGTATAGCAATCAGCCCCAGCATTTT.

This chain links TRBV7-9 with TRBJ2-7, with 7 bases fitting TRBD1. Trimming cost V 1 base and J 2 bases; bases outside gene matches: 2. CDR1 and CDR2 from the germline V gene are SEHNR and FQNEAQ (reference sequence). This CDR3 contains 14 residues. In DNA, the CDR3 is TGTGCCAGCAGCTTAGTAGGGACAGCCTACGAGCAGTACTTC. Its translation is CASSLVGTAYEQYF.

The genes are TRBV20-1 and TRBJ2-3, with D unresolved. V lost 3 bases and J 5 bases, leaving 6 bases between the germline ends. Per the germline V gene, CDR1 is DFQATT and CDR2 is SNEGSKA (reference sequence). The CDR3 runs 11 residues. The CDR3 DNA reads TGCAGTGCTAGTCCGGTAGATACGCAGTATTTT. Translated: CSASPVDTQYF.

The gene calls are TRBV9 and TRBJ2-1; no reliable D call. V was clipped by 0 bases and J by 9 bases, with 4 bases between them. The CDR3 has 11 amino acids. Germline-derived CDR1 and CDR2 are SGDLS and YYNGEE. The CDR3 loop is CASSVGVEQFF. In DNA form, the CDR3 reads TGTGCCAGCAGCGTAGGGGTTGAGCAGTTCTTC. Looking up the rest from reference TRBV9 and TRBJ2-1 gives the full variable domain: DSGVTQTPKHLITATGQRVTLRCSPRSGDLSVYWYQQSLDQGLQFLIQYYNGEERAKGNILERFSAQQFPDLHSELNLSSLELGDSALYFCASSVGVEQFFGPGTRLTVL.

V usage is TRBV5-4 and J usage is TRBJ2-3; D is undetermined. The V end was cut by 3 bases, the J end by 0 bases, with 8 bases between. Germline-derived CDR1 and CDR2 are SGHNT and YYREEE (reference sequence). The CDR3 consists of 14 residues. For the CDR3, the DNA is TGTGCCAGCAGCTGGGGATCCAGCACAGATACGCAGTATTTT. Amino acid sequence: CASSWGSSTDTQYF.

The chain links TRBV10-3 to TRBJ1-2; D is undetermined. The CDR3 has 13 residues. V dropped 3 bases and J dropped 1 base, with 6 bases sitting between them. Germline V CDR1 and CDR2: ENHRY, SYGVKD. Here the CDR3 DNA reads TGTGCCATCAGTGATGGCAGTAACTATGGCTACACCTTC. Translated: CAISDGSNYGYTF.